This TCR beta chain derives from a study of CD8 T cells in Susac syndrome. Across the whole study: Among the Susac syndrome patients sequenced, over five had active disease and under ten were in remission. The Susac syndrome patients were therapy-naive, on corticosteroids, or on intravenous immunoglobulin alone at blood draw. The study, taken as a whole, reports: No clonal expansion appeared among CD4+ T cells in Susac patients.

A quantity of about 0.45 to 1 ug RNA underwent reverse transcription using random hexamers. From the immunoSEQ multiplex PCR reads, TCRdb called clonotypes with MiXCR, one entry per CDR3 protein. The table includes over 150,000 distinct CDR3 sequences, 85% to 95% detected once. Concerning this clonotype itself: Its antigen is undetermined.

The sequence came from a human donor with Susac syndrome. The specimen was CD4+ T cells from PBMCs.

CDR3 nucleotides: TGTGCCAGCAGTGCCGATAGCACCGGGACACCGAACACTGAAGCTTTCTTT. Translating it yields CASSADSTGTPNTEAFF. The rearrangement joins TRBV6-1 to TRBJ1-1, with D perhaps TRBD1 (6 bases). The CDR3 length is 17 residues. The ends were cut back, 4 bases at V and 1 base at J, with 19 bases in the middle. CDR1 and CDR2 from the germline V gene are MNHNS and SASEGT.